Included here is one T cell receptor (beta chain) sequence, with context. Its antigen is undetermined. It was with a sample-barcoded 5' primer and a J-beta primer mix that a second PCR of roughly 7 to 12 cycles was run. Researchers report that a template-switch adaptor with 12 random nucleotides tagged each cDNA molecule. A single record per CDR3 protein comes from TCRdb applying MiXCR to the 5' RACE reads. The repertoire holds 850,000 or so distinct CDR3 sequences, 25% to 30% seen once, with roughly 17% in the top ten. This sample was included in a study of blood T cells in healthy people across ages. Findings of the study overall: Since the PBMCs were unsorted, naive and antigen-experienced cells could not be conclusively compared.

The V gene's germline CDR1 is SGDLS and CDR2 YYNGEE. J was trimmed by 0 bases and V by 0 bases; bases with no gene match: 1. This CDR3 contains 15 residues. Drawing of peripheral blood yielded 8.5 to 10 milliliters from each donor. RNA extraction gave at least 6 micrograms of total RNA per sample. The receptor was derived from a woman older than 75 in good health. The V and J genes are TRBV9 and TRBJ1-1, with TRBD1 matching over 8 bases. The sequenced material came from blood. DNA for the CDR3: TGTGCCAGCAGCGTAGGGACAGGGATGAACACTGAAGCTTTCTTT. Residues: CASSVGTGMNTEAFF.